This T cell receptor beta chain emerged from a study of identical twins. Each CDR3 protein gets one entry after TCRdb re-called the 5' RACE reads with MiXCR. In the table there are 640,000 or so distinct CDR3 sequences, around 5.7% of which are singletons. Study results and caveats: A partial confounding effect on zero-insertion analyses could come from invariant MAIT and iNKT cells. Cord blood beta clonotypes that were abundant carried fewer insertions, and memory repertoires showed no such trend. Recombination models fit unrelated individuals' TCR alpha sharing but underestimated twins'.

A note on this clonotype: Its target is unknown.

What was sequenced was naive T cells sorted from blood. This TCR was sampled from a man between 18 and 29 years old in good health.

The CDR3 protein is CASSLDPVGQGNQPQHF. CDR3 nucleotides: TGTGCCAGCAGCTTAGATCCGGTAGGACAGGGTAATCAGCCCCAGCATTTT. The genes are TRBV11-2 and TRBJ1-5, with 8 bases fitting TRBD1. The CDR3 consists of 17 residues. The V gene's germline CDR1 is SGHAT and CDR2 FQNNGV. V lost 0 bases, J lost 4 bases, and 8 bases stayed unmatched.